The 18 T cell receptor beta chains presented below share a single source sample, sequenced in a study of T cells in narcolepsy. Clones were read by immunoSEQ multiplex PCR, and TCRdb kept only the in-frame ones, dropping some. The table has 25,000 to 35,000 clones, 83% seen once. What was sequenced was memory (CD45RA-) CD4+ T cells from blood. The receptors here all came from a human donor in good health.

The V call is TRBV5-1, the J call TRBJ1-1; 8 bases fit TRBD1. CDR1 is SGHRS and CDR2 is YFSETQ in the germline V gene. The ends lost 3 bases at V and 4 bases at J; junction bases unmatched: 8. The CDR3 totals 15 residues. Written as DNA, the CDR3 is TGCGCCAGCAGCTCGAATACAGGGGGTGCCACTGAAGCTTTCTTT. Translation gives CASSSNTGGATEAFF.

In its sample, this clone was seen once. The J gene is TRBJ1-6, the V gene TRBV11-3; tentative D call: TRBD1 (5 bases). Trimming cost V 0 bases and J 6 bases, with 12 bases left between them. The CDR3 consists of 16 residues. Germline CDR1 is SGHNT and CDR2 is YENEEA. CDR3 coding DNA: TGTGCCAGCAGCTTAGATACCCAGGGTTGTAATTCACCCCTCCACTTT. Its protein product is CASSLDTQGCNSPLHF.

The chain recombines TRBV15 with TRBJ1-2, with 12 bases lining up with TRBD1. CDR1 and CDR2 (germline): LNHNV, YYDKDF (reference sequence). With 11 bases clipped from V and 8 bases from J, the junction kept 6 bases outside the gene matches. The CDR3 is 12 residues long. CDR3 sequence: CAVAGTGGGYTF. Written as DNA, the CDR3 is TGTGCCGTCGCCGGGACAGGGGGCGGCTACACCTTC.

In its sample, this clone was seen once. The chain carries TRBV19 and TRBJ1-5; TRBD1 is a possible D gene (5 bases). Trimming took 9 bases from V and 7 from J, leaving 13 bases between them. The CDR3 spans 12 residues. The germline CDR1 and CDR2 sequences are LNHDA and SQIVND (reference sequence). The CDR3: CASRVFGQPQHF. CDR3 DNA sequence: TGTGCCAGCAGGGTGTTTGGGCAGCCCCAGCATTTT. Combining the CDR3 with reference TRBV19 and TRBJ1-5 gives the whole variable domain DGGITQSPKYLFRKEGQNVTLSCEQNLNHDAMYWYRQDPGQGLRLIYYSQIVNDFQKGDIAEGYSVSREKKESFPLTVTSAQKNPTAFYLCASRVFGQPQHFGDGTRLSIL.

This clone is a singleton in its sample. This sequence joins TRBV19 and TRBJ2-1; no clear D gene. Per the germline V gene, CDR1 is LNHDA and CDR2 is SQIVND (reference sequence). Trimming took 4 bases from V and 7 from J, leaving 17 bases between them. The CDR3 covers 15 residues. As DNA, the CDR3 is TGTGCCAGTAGTAACCTCGGGCTCCCCGCAAATGAGCAGTTCTTC. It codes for CASSNLGLPANEQFF. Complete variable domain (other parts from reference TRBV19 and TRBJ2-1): DGGITQSPKYLFRKEGQNVTLSCEQNLNHDAMYWYRQDPGQGLRLIYYSQIVNDFQKGDIAEGYSVSREKKESFPLTVTSAQKNPTAFYLCASSNLGLPANEQFFGPGTRLTVL.

CDR3 nucleotides: TGTGCCAGCAGCGTAGCCGGGGCCCACACTGAAGCTTTCTTT. It codes for CASSVAGAHTEAFF. This chain joins TRBV11-2 and TRBJ1-1; D is perhaps TRBD1 (5 bases). This CDR3 region has 14 residues. The germline CDR1 and CDR2 sequences are SGHAT and FQNNGV. The V end was cut by 5 bases, the J end by 3 bases, with 13 bases between.

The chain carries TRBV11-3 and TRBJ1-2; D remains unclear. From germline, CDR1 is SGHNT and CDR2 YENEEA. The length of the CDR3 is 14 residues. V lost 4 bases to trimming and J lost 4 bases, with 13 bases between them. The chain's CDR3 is CASSSYGGTYGYTF. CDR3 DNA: TGTGCCAGCAGCTCCTACGGTGGAACCTATGGCTACACCTTC. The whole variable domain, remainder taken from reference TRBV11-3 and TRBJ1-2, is EAGVVQSPRYKIIEKKQPVAFWCNPISGHNTLYWYLQNLGQGPELLIRYENEEAVDDSQLPKDRFSAERLKGVDSTLKIQPAELGDSAVYLCASSSYGGTYGYTFGSGTRLTVV.

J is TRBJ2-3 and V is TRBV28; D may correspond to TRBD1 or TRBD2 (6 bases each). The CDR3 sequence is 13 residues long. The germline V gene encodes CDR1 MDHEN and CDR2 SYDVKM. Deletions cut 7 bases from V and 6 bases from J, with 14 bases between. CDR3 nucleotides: TGTGCCAGCAATCCGGGGGCAGGGGATACGCAGTATTTT. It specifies CASNPGAGDTQYF.

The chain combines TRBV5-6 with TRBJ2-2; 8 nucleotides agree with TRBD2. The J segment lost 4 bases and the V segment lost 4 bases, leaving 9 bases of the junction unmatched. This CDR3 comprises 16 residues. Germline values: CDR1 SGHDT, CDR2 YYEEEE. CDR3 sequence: CASSGPGGLRTGELFF. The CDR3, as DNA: TGTGCCAGCAGCGGGCCGGGGGGGCTTCGCACCGGGGAGCTGTTTTTT.

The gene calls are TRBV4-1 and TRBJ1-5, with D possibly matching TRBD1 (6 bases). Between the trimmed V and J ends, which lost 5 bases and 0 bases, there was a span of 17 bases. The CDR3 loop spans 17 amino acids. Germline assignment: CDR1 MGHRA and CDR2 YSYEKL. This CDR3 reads CASSFTGAVGSNQPQHF. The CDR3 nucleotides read TGCGCCAGCAGCTTCACGGGGGCAGTCGGTAGCAATCAGCCCCAGCATTTT.

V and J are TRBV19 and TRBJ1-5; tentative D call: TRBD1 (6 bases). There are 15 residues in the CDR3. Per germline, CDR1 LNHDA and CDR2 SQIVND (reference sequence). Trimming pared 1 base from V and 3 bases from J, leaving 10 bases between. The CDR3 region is CASSIAGALNQPQHF. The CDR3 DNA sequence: TGTGCCAGTAGTATAGCGGGGGCGCTCAATCAGCCCCAGCATTTT.

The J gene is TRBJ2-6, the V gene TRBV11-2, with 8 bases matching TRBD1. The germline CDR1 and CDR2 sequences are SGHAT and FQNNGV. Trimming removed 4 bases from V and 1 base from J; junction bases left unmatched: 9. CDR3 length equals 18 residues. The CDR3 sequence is CASSYQTGGLSGANVLTF. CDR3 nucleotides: TGTGCCAGCAGCTACCAAACAGGGGGACTTTCTGGGGCCAACGTCCTGACTTTC.

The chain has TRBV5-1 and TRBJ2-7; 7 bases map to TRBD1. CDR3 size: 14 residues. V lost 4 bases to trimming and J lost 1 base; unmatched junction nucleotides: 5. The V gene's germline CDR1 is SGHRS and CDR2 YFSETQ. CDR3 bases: TGCGCCAGCAGCCCTCGGGGACAGTCCTACGAGCAGTACTTC. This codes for CASSPRGQSYEQYF. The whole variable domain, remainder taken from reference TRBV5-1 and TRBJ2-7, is KAGVTQTPRYLIKTRGQQVTLSCSPISGHRSVSWYQQTPGQGLQFLFEYFSETQRNKGNFPGRFSGRQFSNSRSEMNVSTLELGDSALYLCASSPRGQSYEQYFGPGTRLTVT.

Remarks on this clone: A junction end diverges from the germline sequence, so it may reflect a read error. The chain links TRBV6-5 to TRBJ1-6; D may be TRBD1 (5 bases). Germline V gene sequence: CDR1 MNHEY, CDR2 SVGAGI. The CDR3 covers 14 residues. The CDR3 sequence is CAGSIGTVYSPLHF. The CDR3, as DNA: TGTGCCGGCAGTATAGGGACGGTTTATTCACCCCTCCACTTT.

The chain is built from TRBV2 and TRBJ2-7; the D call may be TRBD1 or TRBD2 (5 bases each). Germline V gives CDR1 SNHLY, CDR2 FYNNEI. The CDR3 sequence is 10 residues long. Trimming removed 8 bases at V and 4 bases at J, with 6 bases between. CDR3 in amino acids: CASGGYEQYF. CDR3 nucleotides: TGTGCCAGCGGGGGTTACGAGCAGTACTTC. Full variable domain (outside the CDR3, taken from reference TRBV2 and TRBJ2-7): EPEVTQTPSHQVTQMGQEVILRCVPISNHLYFYWYRQILGQKVEFLVSFYNNEISEKSEIFDDQFSVERPDGSNFTLKIRSTKLEDSAMYFCASGGYEQYFGPGTRLTVT.

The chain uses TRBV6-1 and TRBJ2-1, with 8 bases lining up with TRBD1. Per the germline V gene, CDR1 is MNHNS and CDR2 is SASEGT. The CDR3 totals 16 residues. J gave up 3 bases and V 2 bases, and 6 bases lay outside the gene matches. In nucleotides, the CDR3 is TGTGCCAGCAGTGAATGGGCGGGACAGGTCTACAATGAGCAGTTCTTC. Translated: CASSEWAGQVYNEQFF.

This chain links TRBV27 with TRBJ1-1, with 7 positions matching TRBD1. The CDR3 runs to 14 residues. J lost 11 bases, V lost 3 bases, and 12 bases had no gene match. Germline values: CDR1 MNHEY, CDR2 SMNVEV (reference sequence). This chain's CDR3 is CASSLADRAGSAFF. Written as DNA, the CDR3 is TGTGCCAGCAGTTTGGCCGACAGGGCAGGTTCGGCTTTCTTT.

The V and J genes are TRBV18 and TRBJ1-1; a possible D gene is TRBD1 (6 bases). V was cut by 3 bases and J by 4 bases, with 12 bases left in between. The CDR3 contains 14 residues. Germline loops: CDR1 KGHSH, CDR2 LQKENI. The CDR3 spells CASSPIRGFTEAFF. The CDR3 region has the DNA TGTGCCAGCTCACCGATCAGGGGTTTCACTGAAGCTTTCTTT.